This record covers a single T cell receptor (beta chain). Its antigen is unknown. Germline lookup yields CDR1 SGDLS and CDR2 YYNGEE. The CDR3 contains 16 residues. The J segment lost 0 bases and the V segment lost 2 bases, leaving 3 bases of the junction unmatched. Method: immunoSEQ multiplex PCR; TCRdb's copy keeps in-frame clones and lacks some. The sample carries 80,000 to 95,000 clones, roughly nine tenths recorded once. These data are taken from a study of T cell responses to AZD1222 COVID-19 vaccine. Findings and limits, study-wide: Among vaccine-associated CD4 TCRs, coverage spanned spike, with dominance at 160-218 and 743-854. Nearly half of spike-specific TCRs reportedly target unmutated variant regions. Clonal diversity was possibly underestimated, and the donors were mostly white British, with more females. Repertoire sampling was restricted to post-peak T cell response timepoints.

Here the sequenced sample was peripheral blood, taken on day 0 of MenACWY control vaccination. The sequence derives from an adult in good health. The rearrangement uses TRBV9 and TRBJ2-3; 10 bases line up with TRBD1. As DNA, the CDR3 is TGTGCCAGCAGCGTGACAGGGGGCACTAGCACAGATACGCAGTATTTT. Translating gives CASSVTGGTSTDTQYF.